Listed below are T cell receptor beta chains from one sample, sequenced in a study of patients and donors after allogeneic stem cell transplantation. TCRdb re-called the RT-PCR reads with MiXCR, one entry per CDR3 protein. This sample has about a million distinct CDR3 sequences, with over 15% found just once. Sequencing was done on a sample of blood, either unsorted or a sorted T cell fraction (not recorded which). Receptors originate from a human donor who was either an allogeneic HSCT recipient or a stem cell or donor lymphocyte infusion donor (not recorded which). It is not recorded whose cells these are; they may come from a transplant donor. CDR3s include the opening cysteine and the closing phenylalanine or tryptophan. Each record gives: J gene, clone size, D gene, V gene, CDR3 DNA, CDR3 protein. The D gene is left open where the match is weak. A clone size is listed for some rows: how often the clone was seen (once, few, many), or a class if it is expanded.

J: TRBJ2-3
size: -
D: -
V: TRBV5-5
DNA: TGTGCCAGCAGCTTCGTTGGGGGAGGATCGAGAAGAGATACGCAGTATTTT
CDR3: CASSFVGGGSRRDTQYF

J: TRBJ2-7
size: once
D: -
V: TRBV10-3
DNA: TGTGCCATCAAACCTCAGGGGGGGTACGAGCAGTACTTC
CDR3: CAIKPQGGYEQYF

J: TRBJ2-1
size: -
D: TRBD2
V: TRBV7-9
DNA: TGTGCCAGCAGCCGTACTAGCGGACCTAATGAGCAGTTCTTC
CDR3: CASSRTSGPNEQFF

J: TRBJ2-1
size: -
D: -
V: TRBV6-1
DNA: TGTGCCAGCAGTCCTTCCTACCCCACCTACAATGAGCAGTTCTTC
CDR3: CASSPSYPTYNEQFF

J: TRBJ1-2
size: -
D: -
V: TRBV29-1
DNA: TGCAGCGTTGAAGATCCTCGGGGGCTAGACTATGGCTACACCTTC
CDR3: CSVEDPRGLDYGYTF

J: TRBJ2-1
size: -
D: TRBD2
V: TRBV5-1
DNA: TGCGCCAGCAGCCAGGAACCTAGCGGGAGCAATGAGCAGTTCTTC
CDR3: CASSQEPSGSNEQFF

J: TRBJ1-5
size: -
D: TRBD1
V: TRBV20-1
DNA: TGCAGTGCCAACGGACAGGCGAGCAATCAGCCCCAGCATTTT
CDR3: CSANGQASNQPQHF

J: TRBJ1-1
size: few
D: -
V: TRBV20-1
DNA: TGCAGTGCTGACGGGGGGGCCTGGACTGAAGCTTTCTTT
CDR3: CSADGGAWTEAFF

J: TRBJ2-1
size: -
D: -
V: TRBV12-5
DNA: TGTGCTAGTGGTTTGGCCGCATACAATGAGCAGTTCTTC
CDR3: CASGLAAYNEQFF

J: TRBJ2-7
size: -
D: TRBD2
V: TRBV5-1
DNA: TGCGCCAGCAGCTCTGGGGGACTAGCGGGAGGGCTGCGCTACGAGCAGTACTTC
CDR3: CASSSGGLAGGLRYEQYF

J: TRBJ1-5
size: -
D: -
V: TRBV5-1
DNA: TGCGCCAGCAGCCCGGACGCGGTCCTCGATCAGCCCCAGCATTTT
CDR3: CASSPDAVLDQPQHF

J: TRBJ2-5
size: -
D: -
V: TRBV4-1
DNA: TGCGCCAGCAGCCAAGAGAACGGAGGGCGTCGGACCCAGTACTTC
CDR3: CASSQENGGRRTQYF

J: TRBJ2-7
size: -
D: -
V: TRBV20-1
DNA: TGCAGTGCTAGTCGGGACCCTAAGTATGAGCAGTACTTC
CDR3: CSASRDPKYEQYF

J: TRBJ1-1
size: -
D: -
V: TRBV10-3
DNA: TGTGCCATCAGTGAGCCCCTCTCCCTGAACACTGAAGCTTTCTTT
CDR3: CAISEPLSLNTEAFF

J: TRBJ2-3
size: -
D: -
V: TRBV7-8
DNA: TGTGCCAGCAGCTTAGGTAGTCTAGCGCTCCCAGATACGCAGTATTTT
CDR3: CASSLGSLALPDTQYF

J: TRBJ2-2
size: few
D: -
V: TRBV7-3
DNA: TGTGCCAGCAGCCCCCGGATGGCCGGGGAGCTGTTTTTT
CDR3: CASSPRMAGELFF

J: TRBJ2-5
size: -
D: TRBD2
V: TRBV7-6
DNA: TGTGCCAGCAGCTTAGCGGTAGCGGGAGGGTTTGTGGAGACCCAGTACTTC
CDR3: CASSLAVAGGFVETQYF

J: TRBJ1-1
size: few
D: -
V: TRBV2
DNA: TGTGCCAGCAGTGAATTTAGATCTACAGGGATTGCTTTCTTT
CDR3: CASSEFRSTGIAFF

J: TRBJ2-1
size: few
D: -
V: TRBV27
DNA: TGTGCCAGCTCCCCACGGGCCGATGGCTACAATGAGCAGTTCTTC
CDR3: CASSPRADGYNEQFF

J: TRBJ2-4
size: once
D: -
V: TRBV5-1
DNA: TGCGCCAGCAGCCCCGGGATTAAAGGGAACATTCAGTACTTC
CDR3: CASSPGIKGNIQYF

J: TRBJ1-6
size: few
D: TRBD1
V: TRBV20-1
DNA: TGCAGTGCTGCGGACAGGGGTGGTAATTCACCCCTCCACTTT
CDR3: CSAADRGGNSPLHF

J: TRBJ2-1
size: -
D: TRBD2
V: TRBV7-9
DNA: TGTGCCAGCAGCCCCGGGGTAGCGGGGGACAATGAGCAGTTCTTC
CDR3: CASSPGVAGDNEQFF

J: TRBJ2-7
size: many
D: -
V: TRBV20-1
DNA: TGCAGTGCTAGAGATTTGATTTCGGGGGGCGTACAAGAGCAGTACTTC
CDR3: CSARDLISGGVQEQYF

J: TRBJ2-3
size: many
D: -
V: TRBV27
DNA: TGTGCCAGCAGTTTGGCTAGTCCAGATACGCAGTATTTT
CDR3: CASSLASPDTQYF

J: TRBJ2-3
size: few
D: -
V: TRBV12-1
DNA: TGTGCCAGCAGCCACGGAGGGGACGGGACGGCAACTAGCACAGATACGCAGTATTTT
CDR3: CASSHGGDGTATSTDTQYF

J: TRBJ2-4
size: -
D: TRBD1
V: TRBV24-1
DNA: TGTGCCACCAGTGCCTCGGGCCGGGACAGAAAAAACATTCAGTACTTC
CDR3: CATSASGRDRKNIQYF

J: TRBJ2-3
size: -
D: TRBD2
V: TRBV7-9
DNA: TGTGCCAGCAGCCAGACGACTAGCGGCCGCACAGATACGCAGTATTTT
CDR3: CASSQTTSGRTDTQYF

J: TRBJ1-2
size: -
D: -
V: TRBV6-1
DNA: TGTGCCAGCGACCTTAACTATGGCTACACCTTC
CDR3: CASDLNYGYTF

J: TRBJ2-5
size: -
D: -
V: TRBV5-1
DNA: TGCGCCAGCAGCTTGTACACGAAAGAGACCCAGTACTTC
CDR3: CASSLYTKETQYF

J: TRBJ2-2
size: few
D: -
V: TRBV4-1
DNA: TGCGCCAGCAGCCAAGGACCTACGAACGGCGGGGAGCTGTTTTTT
CDR3: CASSQGPTNGGELFF

J: TRBJ2-3
size: -
D: -
V: TRBV7-3
DNA: TGTGCCAGCAGCTCGACCGGGGCCTTCACAGATACGCAGTATTTT
CDR3: CASSSTGAFTDTQYF

J: TRBJ1-1
size: few
D: -
V: TRBV6-1
DNA: TGTGCCAGCAGTCCGCAAGTGAAAGGGGGCACTGAAGCTTTCTTT
CDR3: CASSPQVKGGTEAFF

J: TRBJ1-6
size: -
D: -
V: TRBV5-1
DNA: TGCGCCAGCAGCTCCAGGACTGATGGATCACCCCTCCACTTT
CDR3: CASSSRTDGSPLHF

J: TRBJ2-1
size: -
D: -
V: TRBV5-4
DNA: TGTGCCAGCAGCTGGCCGCGAGGGTTTAATGAGCAGTTCTTC
CDR3: CASSWPRGFNEQFF

J: TRBJ2-5
size: -
D: TRBD2
V: TRBV11-2
DNA: TGTGCCAGCAGCTTAGATAGGGGACTAGCGGGAGTGGAGACCCAGTACTTC
CDR3: CASSLDRGLAGVETQYF

J: TRBJ1-1
size: many
D: -
V: TRBV5-1
DNA: TGCGCCAGCAGCCTAGAGGGGACCAACACTGAAGCTTTCTTT
CDR3: CASSLEGTNTEAFF

J: TRBJ1-2
size: -
D: TRBD1
V: TRBV5-6
DNA: TGTGCCAGCAGCTTGAGGGGGACAGGGAAGGACTATGGCTACACCTTC
CDR3: CASSLRGTGKDYGYTF

J: TRBJ1-1
size: few
D: -
V: TRBV3-1
DNA: TGTGCCAGCAGCCATACAGGGCTCGGAGCTTTCTTT
CDR3: CASSHTGLGAFF

J: TRBJ1-1
size: few
D: -
V: TRBV2
DNA: TGTGCCAGCAGTGGACCCCGGGACACTGAAGCTTTCTTT
CDR3: CASSGPRDTEAFF

J: TRBJ2-2
size: once
D: TRBD1
V: TRBV10-3
DNA: TGTGCCATCAGAGGACAGGGAAATGGCAAAACCGGGGAGCTGTTTTTT
CDR3: CAIRGQGNGKTGELFF

J: TRBJ1-5
size: many
D: -
V: TRBV20-1
DNA: TGCAGTGCTCGAGGCGATCAGCCCCAGCATTTT
CDR3: CSARGDQPQHF

J: TRBJ1-2
size: -
D: -
V: TRBV14
DNA: TGTGCCAGCAGCCAAGTGTCTCCTCGGGGGGACTATGGCTACACCTTC
CDR3: CASSQVSPRGDYGYTF

J: TRBJ2-1
size: few
D: -
V: TRBV24-1
DNA: TGTGCCACCAGTGGGCAGGTTGATGAGCAGTTCTTC
CDR3: CATSGQVDEQFF

J: TRBJ2-1
size: -
D: TRBD1
V: TRBV7-9
DNA: TGTGCCAGCAGCCCAGGACAGGGGTATGTGGATGAGCAGTTCTTC
CDR3: CASSPGQGYVDEQFF

J: TRBJ1-5
size: -
D: TRBD1
V: TRBV6-2/TRBV6-3
DNA: TGTGCCAGCAGTCCCTCAGGGGGACTCAATCAGCCCCAGCATTTT
CDR3: CASSPSGGLNQPQHF

J: TRBJ1-1
size: -
D: -
V: TRBV25-1
DNA: TGTGCCAGCAGTGCCGACAGTAGGGGCACTGAAGCTTTCTTT
CDR3: CASSADSRGTEAFF

J: TRBJ2-1
size: few
D: -
V: TRBV20-1
DNA: TGCAGTGCTAGGCTTATTTCCGGGACTGCCTACAATGAGCAGTTCTTC
CDR3: CSARLISGTAYNEQFF

J: TRBJ2-3
size: few
D: TRBD2
V: TRBV3-1
DNA: TGTGCCAGCAGCCAGCGGGGGGGCGGAGATACGCAGTATTTT
CDR3: CASSQRGGGDTQYF

J: TRBJ2-5
size: few
D: -
V: TRBV7-9
DNA: TGTGCCAGCAGCTTAGGATCCAGGCAAGAGACCCAGTACTTC
CDR3: CASSLGSRQETQYF

J: TRBJ1-5
size: few
D: TRBD1
V: TRBV7-2
DNA: TGTGCCAGCAGCTTAGTCCCGACAGGGCATCAGCCCCAGCATTTT
CDR3: CASSLVPTGHQPQHF

J: TRBJ2-3
size: -
D: -
V: TRBV5-1
DNA: TGCGCCAGCAGGATGGTTACAGGGACAGATACGCAGTATTTT
CDR3: CASRMVTGTDTQYF

J: TRBJ2-1
size: few
D: TRBD1
V: TRBV29-1
DNA: TGCAGCGGGGACAGGGAGGTCAATGAGCAGTTCTTC
CDR3: CSGDREVNEQFF

J: TRBJ1-5
size: -
D: TRBD1
V: TRBV27
DNA: TGTGCCAGCAGTTCCTTACAGGGGGCGCAAGGTCTGCCCCAGCATTTT
CDR3: CASSSLQGAQGLPQHF

J: TRBJ2-3
size: -
D: TRBD2
V: TRBV4-1
DNA: TGCGCCAGCAGCCAAGCGGAGGTAGCGGGGCCCACAGATACGCAGTATTTT
CDR3: CASSQAEVAGPTDTQYF

J: TRBJ2-7
size: many
D: TRBD2
V: TRBV12-3/TRBV12-4
DNA: TGTGCCAGCAGTTTTGGCGGGAGGGCCGGGGAGCAGTACTTC
CDR3: CASSFGGRAGEQYF

J: TRBJ1-2
size: few
D: TRBD1
V: TRBV9
DNA: TGTGCCAGCAGCGTCAATATCTTACCCGGGACAGGGGGGAACTATGGCTACACCTTC
CDR3: CASSVNILPGTGGNYGYTF

J: TRBJ1-6
size: few
D: -
V: TRBV5-1
DNA: TGCGCCAGCAGCTTGGGGACGGTGAGCTCCTATAATTCACCCCTCCACTTT
CDR3: CASSLGTVSSYNSPLHF

J: TRBJ1-1
size: -
D: -
V: TRBV5-1
DNA: TGCGCCAGCAGCCCGGGACGGCGGCCCATTAACACTGAAGCTTTCTTT
CDR3: CASSPGRRPINTEAFF